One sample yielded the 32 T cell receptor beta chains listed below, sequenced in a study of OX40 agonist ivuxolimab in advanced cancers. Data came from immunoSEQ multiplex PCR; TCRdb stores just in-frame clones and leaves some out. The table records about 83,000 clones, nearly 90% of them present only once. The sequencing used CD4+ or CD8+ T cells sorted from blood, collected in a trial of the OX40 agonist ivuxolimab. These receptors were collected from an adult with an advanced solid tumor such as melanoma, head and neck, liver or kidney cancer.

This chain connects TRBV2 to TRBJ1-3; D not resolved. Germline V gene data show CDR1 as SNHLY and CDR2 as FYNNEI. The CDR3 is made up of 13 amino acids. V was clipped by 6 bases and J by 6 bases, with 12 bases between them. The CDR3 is CASRPMRQNTIYF. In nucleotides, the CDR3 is TGTGCCAGCAGACCCATGCGCCAAAACACCATATATTTT.

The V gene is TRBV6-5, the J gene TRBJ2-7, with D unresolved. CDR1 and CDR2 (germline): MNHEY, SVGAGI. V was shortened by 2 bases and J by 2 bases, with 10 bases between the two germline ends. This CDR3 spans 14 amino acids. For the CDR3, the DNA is TGTGCCAGCAGTTACAATTCCGGAGCCTACGAGCAGTACTTC. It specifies CASSYNSGAYEQYF.

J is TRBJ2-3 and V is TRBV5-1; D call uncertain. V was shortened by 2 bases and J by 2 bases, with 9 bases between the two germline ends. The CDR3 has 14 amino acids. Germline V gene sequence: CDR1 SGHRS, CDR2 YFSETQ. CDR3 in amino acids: CASSFGHPTDTQYF. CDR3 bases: TGCGCCAGCAGCTTCGGTCACCCCACAGATACGCAGTATTTT.

CDR3 region: CASSPTRRGSGNTIYF. The CDR3, as DNA: TGTGCCAGCAGCCCCACACGTCGGGGCTCTGGAAACACCATATATTTT. The V and J genes are TRBV7-2 and TRBJ1-3; D remains ambiguous. Trimming pared 5 bases from V and 0 bases from J, leaving 14 bases between. This CDR3 contains 16 residues. Germline V gene lookup returns CDR1 SGHTA and CDR2 FQGNSA.

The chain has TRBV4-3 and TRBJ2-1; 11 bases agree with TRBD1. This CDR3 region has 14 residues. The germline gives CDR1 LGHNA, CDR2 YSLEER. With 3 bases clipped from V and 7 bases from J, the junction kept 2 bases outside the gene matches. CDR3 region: CASSQDRGRNEQFF. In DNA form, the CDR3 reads TGCGCCAGCAGCCAGGACAGGGGGCGAAATGAGCAGTTCTTC.

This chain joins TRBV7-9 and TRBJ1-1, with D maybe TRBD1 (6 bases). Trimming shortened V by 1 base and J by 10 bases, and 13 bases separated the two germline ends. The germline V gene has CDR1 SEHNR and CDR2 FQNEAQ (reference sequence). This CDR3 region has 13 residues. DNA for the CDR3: TGTGCCAGCAGCTTAGAGGGGGGGCAGGTAGCTTTCTTT. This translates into CASSLEGGQVAFF.

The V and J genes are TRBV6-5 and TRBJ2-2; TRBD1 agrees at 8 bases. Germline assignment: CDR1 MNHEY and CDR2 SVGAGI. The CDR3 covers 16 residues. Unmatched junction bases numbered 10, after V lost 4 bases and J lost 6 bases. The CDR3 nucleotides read TGTGCCAGCAGTTTTTTCGGCAGGGGGCGCGCCGGGGAGCTGTTTTTT. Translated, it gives CASSFFGRGRAGELFF.

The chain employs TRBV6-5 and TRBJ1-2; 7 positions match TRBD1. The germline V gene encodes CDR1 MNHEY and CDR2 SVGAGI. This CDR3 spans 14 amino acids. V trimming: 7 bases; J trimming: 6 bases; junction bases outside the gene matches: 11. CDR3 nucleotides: TGTGCCAGCACCCCCGACAGGGAAGGGCATGGCTACACCTTC. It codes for CASTPDREGHGYTF.

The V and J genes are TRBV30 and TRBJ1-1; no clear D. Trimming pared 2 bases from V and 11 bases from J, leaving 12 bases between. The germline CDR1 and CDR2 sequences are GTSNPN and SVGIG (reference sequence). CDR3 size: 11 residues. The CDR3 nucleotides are TGTGCCTGGAGTCAAACCCGGGAGGCTTTCTTT. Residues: CAWSQTREAFF.

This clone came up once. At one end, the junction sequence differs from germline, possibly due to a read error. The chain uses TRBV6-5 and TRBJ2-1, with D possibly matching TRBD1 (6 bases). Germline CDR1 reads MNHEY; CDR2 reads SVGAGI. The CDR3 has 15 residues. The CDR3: CAGSFDRSSYNEQFF. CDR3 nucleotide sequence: TGTGCCGGCAGCTTCGACAGGTCTTCCTACAATGAGCAGTTCTTC.

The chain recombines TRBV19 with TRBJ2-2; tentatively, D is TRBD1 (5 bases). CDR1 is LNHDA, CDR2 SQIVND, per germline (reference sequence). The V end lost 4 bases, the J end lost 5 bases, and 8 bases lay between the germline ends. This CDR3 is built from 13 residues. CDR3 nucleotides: TGTGCCAGTAGTACCAGGGTAACCGGGGAGCTGTTTTTT. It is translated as CASSTRVTGELFF.

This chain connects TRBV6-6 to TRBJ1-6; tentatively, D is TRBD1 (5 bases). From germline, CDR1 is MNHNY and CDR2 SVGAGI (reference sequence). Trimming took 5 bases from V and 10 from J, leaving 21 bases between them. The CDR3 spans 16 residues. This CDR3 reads CASSLGVYKGDSPLHF. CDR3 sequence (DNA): TGTGCCAGCAGTCTAGGGGTCTACAAAGGGGACTCACCCCTCCACTTT.

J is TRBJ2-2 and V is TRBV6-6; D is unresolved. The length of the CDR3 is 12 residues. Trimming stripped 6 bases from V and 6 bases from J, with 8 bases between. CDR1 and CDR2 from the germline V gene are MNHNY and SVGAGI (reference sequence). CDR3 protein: CASSRVAGELFF. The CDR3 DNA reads TGTGCCAGCAGCCGGGTTGCCGGGGAGCTGTTTTTT.

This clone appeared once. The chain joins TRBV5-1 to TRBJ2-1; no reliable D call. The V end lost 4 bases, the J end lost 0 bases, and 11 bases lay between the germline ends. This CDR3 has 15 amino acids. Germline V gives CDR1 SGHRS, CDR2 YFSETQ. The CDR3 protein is CASSQITSSYNEQFF. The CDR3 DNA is TGCGCCAGCAGCCAGATTACAAGCTCCTACAATGAGCAGTTCTTC.

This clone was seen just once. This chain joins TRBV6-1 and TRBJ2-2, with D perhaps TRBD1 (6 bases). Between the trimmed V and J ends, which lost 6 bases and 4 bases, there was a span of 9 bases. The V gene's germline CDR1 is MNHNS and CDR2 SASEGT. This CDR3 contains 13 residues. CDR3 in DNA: TGTGCCAGCAGCCCCAGGGGCACCGGGGAGCTGTTTTTT. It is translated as CASSPRGTGELFF.

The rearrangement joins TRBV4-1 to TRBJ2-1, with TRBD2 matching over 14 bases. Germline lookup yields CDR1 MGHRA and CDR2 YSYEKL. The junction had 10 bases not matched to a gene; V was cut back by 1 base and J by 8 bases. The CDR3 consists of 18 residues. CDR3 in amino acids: CASSQVDLGLAGGHEQFF. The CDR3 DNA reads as TGCGCCAGCAGCCAAGTAGACTTAGGACTAGCGGGAGGTCATGAGCAGTTCTTC.

The CDR3 reads CASSVVTGGHEQFF. The CDR3 DNA follows: TGTGCCAGCAGCGTAGTAACAGGGGGCCATGAGCAGTTCTTC. This chain joins TRBV9 and TRBJ2-1; 9 bases align to TRBD1. CDR1 SGDLS and CDR2 YYNGEE come from the germline V gene. The V gene end was trimmed by 0 bases and the J gene end by 8 bases; junction bases not matched to a gene: 3. There are 14 residues in the CDR3.

CDR3 sequence: CASRNDRGNYGYTF. The CDR3 DNA sequence: TGTGCCAGTAGGAACGACCGTGGCAACTATGGCTACACCTTC. The chain combines TRBV19 with TRBJ1-2; D is ambiguous. Trimming shortened V by 6 bases and J by 2 bases, and 13 bases separated the two germline ends. Germline loops: CDR1 LNHDA, CDR2 SQIVND (reference sequence). The CDR3 contains 14 residues.

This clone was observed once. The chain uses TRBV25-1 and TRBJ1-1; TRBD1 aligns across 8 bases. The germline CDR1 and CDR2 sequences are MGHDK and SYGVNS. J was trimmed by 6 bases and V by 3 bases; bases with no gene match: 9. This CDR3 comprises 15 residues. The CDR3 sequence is CASSDQGAGPAEAFF. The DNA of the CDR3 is TGTGCCAGCAGTGATCAGGGGGCCGGCCCAGCTGAAGCTTTCTTT.

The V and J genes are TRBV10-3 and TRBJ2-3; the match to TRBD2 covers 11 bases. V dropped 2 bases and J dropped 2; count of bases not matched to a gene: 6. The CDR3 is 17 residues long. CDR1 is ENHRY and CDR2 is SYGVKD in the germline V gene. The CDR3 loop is CAISETTSGGPTDTQYF. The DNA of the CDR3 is TGTGCCATCAGTGAGACCACTAGCGGGGGCCCCACAGATACGCAGTATTTT.

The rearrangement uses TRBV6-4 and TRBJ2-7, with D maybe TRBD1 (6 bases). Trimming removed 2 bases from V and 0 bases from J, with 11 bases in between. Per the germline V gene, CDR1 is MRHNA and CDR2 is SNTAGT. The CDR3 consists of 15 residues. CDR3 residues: CASSDVDRSSYEQYF. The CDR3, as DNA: TGTGCCAGCAGTGACGTGGACAGAAGCTCCTACGAGCAGTACTTC.

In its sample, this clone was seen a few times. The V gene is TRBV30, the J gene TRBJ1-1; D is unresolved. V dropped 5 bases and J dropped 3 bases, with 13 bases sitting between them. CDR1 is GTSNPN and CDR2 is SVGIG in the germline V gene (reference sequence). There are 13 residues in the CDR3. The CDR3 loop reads CAWLEEAHTEAFF. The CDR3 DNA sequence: TGTGCCTGGTTAGAAGAAGCACACACTGAAGCTTTCTTT.

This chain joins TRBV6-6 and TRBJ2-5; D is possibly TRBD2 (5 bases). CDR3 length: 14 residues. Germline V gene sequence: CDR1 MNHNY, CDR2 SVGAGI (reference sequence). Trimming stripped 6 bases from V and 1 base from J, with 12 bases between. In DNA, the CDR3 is TGTGCCAGCAGGTTCAGCGGAGCCCAAGAGACCCAGTACTTC. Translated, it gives CASRFSGAQETQYF.

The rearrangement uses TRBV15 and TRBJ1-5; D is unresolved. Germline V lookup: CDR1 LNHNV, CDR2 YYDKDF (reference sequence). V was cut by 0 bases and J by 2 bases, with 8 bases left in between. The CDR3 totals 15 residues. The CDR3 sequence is CATSREGRGNQPQHF. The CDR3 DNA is TGTGCCACCAGCAGAGAGGGTAGGGGCAATCAGCCCCAGCATTTT.

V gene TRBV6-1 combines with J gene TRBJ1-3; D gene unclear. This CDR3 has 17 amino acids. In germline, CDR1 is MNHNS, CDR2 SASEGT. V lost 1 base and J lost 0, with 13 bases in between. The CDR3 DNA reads TGTGCCAGCAGTGAAGTTAAATGGGCGACCTCTGGAAACACCATATATTTT. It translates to CASSEVKWATSGNTIYF.

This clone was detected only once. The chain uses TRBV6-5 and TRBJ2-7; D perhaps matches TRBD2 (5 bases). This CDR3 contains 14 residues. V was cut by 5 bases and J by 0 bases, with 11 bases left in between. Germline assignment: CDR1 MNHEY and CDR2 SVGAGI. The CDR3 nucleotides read TGTGCCAGCAGTCCGGGATCACACTCCTACGAGCAGTACTTC. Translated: CASSPGSHSYEQYF.

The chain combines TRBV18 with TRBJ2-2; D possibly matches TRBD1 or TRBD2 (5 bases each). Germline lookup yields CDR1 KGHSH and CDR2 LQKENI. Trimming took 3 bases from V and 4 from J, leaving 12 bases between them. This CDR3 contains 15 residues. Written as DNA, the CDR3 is TGTGCCAGCTCACCGGCAGGGACCCGCACCGGGGAGCTGTTTTTT. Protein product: CASSPAGTRTGELFF.

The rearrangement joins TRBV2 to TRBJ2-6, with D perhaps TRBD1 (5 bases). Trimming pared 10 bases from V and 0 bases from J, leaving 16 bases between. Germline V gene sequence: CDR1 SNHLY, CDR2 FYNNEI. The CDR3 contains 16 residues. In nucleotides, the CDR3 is TGTGCCACCCAGCCCAGGGTCAGCTCTGGGGCCAACGTCCTGACTTTC. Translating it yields CATQPRVSSGANVLTF.

The CDR3 spells CAWSIQEITDTQYF. The DNA for the CDR3 is TGTGCCTGGAGTATACAGGAAATCACAGATACGCAGTATTTT. The chain couples TRBV30 to TRBJ2-3, with D possibly TRBD1 on 5 matching bases. Germline V gives CDR1 GTSNPN, CDR2 SVGIG (reference sequence). Trimming pared 2 bases from V and 2 bases from J, leaving 11 bases between. The length of the CDR3 is 14 residues. The full variable domain, its missing parts supplied by reference TRBV30 and TRBJ2-3, is SQTIHQWPATLVQPVGSPLSLECTVEGTSNPNLYWYRQAAGRGLQLLFYSVGIGQISSEVPQNLSASRPQDRQFILSSKKLLLSDSGFYLCAWSIQEITDTQYFGPGTRLTVL.

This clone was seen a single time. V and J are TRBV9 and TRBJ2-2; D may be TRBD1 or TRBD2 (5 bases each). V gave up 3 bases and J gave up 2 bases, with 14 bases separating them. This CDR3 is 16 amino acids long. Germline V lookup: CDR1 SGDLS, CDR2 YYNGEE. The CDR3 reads CASSAGTALNTGELFF. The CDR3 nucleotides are TGTGCCAGCAGCGCCGGGACGGCACTCAACACCGGGGAGCTGTTTTTT.

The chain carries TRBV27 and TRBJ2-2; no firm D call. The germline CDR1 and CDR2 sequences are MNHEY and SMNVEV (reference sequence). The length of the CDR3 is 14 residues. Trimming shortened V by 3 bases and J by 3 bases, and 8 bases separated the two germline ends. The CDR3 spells CASSLRGYTGELFF. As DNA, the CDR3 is TGTGCCAGCAGTTTGAGAGGATACACCGGGGAGCTGTTTTTT.

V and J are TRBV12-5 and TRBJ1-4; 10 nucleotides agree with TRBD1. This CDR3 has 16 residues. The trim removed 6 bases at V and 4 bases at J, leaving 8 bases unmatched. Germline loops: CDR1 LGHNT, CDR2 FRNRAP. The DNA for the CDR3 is TGTGCTAGTGGCACGGGACAGGGGACAATTAATGAAAAACTGTTTTTT. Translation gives CASGTGQGTINEKLFF.